This T cell receptor (beta chain) originates from a study of cytomegalovirus exposure and HLA in healthy donors. Whole-study results and caveats: Available immune exposure information covered CMV serostatus only. A later analysis linked a missense variant in DCLRE1C to the trimming of TCR beta V and J genes. There were some V segments, including TRBV6-2 and TRBV6-3, excluded as indistinguishable.

PCR involved 60 Vbeta and 13 Jbeta primers. Here immunoSEQ multiplex PCR was the method, and the copy in TCRdb shows in-frame clones only, minus some. Of 150,000 to 170,000 clones listed, roughly 80% are singletons. Healthy individuals who donated bone marrow served as the donors. The V and J ends lost 5 bases and 4 bases, in that order; junction bases with no gene match: 3. The CDR3 loop spans 14 amino acids. Looked up from germline, CDR1 is SGHTA and CDR2 is FQGNSA. Comments on this clone: Its antigen remains unidentified.

The sequence was collected from a man aged 25-40 years in good health and CMV-seropositive. Sequencing input: PBMCs. The chain employs TRBV7-2 and TRBJ2-5; 11 bases are a match to TRBD1. The CDR3 region is CASSPGTGGETQYF. CDR3 in DNA: TGTGCCAGCAGCCCCGGGACAGGGGGAGAGACCCAGTACTTC.